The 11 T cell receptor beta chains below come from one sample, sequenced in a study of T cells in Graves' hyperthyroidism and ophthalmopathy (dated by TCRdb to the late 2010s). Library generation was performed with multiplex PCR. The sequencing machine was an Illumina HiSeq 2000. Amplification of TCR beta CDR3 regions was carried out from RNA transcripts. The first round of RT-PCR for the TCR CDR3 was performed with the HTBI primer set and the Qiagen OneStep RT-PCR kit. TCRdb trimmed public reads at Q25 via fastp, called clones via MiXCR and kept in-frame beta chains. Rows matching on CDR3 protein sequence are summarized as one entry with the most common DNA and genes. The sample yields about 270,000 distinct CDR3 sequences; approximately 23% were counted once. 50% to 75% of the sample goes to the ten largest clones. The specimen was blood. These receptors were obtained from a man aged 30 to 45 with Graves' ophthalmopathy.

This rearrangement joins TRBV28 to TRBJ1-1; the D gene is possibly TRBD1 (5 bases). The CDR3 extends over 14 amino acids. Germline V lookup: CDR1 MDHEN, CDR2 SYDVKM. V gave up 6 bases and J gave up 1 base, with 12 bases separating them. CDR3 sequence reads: CASRGDGGNTEAFF. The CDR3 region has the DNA TGTGCCAGCAGGGGGGACGGGGGGAACACTGAAGCTTTCTTT.

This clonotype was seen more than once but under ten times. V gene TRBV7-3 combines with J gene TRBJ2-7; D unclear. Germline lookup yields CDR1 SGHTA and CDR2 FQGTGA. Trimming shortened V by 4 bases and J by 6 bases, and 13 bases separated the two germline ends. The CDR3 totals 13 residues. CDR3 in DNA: TGTGCCAGCAGCTCAACCATGTATAGCGAGCAGTACTTC. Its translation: CASSSTMYSEQYF.

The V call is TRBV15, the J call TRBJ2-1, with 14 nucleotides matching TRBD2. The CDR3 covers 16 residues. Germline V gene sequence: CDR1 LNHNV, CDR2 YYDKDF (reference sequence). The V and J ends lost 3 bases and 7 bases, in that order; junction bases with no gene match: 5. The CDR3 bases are TGTGCCACCAGCAGGGGACTAGCGGGAGTTACGAATGAGCAGTTCTTC. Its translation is CATSRGLAGVTNEQFF.

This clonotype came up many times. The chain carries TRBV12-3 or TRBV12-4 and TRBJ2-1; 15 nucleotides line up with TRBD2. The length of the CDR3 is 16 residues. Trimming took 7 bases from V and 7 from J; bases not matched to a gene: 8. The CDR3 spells CASTQRGTSGRNEQFF. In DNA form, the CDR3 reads TGTGCCAGCACACAGCGCGGGACTAGCGGGAGGAATGAGCAGTTCTTC.

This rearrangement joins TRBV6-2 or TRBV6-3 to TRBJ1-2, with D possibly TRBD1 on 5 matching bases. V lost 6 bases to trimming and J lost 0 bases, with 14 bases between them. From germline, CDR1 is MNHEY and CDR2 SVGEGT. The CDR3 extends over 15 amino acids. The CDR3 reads CASRPTLGANYGYTF. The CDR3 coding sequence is TGTGCCAGCAGGCCGACGCTGGGGGCTAACTATGGCTACACCTTC.

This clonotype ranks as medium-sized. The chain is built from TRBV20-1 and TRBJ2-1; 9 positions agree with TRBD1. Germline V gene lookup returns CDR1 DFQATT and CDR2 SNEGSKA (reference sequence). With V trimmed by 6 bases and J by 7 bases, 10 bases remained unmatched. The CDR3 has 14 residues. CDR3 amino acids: CSATGTGLGNEQFF. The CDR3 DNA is TGCAGTGCAACCGGGACAGGGTTAGGTAATGAGCAGTTCTTC.

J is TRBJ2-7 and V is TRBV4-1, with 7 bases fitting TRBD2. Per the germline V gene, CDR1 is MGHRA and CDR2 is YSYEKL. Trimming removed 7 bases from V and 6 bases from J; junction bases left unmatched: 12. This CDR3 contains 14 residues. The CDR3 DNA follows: TGCGCCAGCACCCCTACGACTAGCAGACGCGAGCAGTACTTC. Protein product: CASTPTTSRREQYF.

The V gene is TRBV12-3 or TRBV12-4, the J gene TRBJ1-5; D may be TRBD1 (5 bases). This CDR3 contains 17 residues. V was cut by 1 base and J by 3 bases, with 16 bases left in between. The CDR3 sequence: CASSLEGAAATNQPQHF. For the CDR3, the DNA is TGTGCCAGCAGTTTAGAAGGGGCGGCAGCCACCAATCAGCCCCAGCATTTT.

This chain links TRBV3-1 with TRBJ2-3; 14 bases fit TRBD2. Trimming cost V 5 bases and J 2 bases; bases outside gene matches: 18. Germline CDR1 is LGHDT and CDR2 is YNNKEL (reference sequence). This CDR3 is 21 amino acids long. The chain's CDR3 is CASSALTGTSGSPLNTDTQYF. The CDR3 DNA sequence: TGTGCCAGCAGCGCTCTCACCGGGACTAGCGGGAGTCCTCTGAACACAGATACGCAGTATTTT.

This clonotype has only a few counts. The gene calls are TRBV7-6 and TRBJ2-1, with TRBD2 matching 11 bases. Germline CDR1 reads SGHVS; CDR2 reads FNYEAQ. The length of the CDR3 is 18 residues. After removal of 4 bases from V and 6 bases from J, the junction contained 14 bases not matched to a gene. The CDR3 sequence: CASSSESGSGRVLNEQFF. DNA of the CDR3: TGTGCCAGCAGCTCCGAGTCGGGTAGCGGGAGGGTACTCAATGAGCAGTTCTTC. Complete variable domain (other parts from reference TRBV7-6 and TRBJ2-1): GAGVSQSPRYKVTKRGQDVALRCDPISGHVSLYWYRQALGQGPEFLTYFNYEAQQDKSGLPNDRFSAERPEGSISTLTIQRTEQRDSAMYRCASSSESGSGRVLNEQFFGPGTRLTVL.

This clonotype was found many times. In DNA, the CDR3 is TGTGCCAGCAGTGAGCAGGGGGCGATTAACGAGCAGTACTTC. This gives the protein CASSEQGAINEQYF. The rearrangement joins TRBV2 to TRBJ2-7; 8 bases agree with TRBD1. The CDR3 totals 14 residues. V shed 3 bases and J 5 bases; nucleotides not matched to a gene: 6. CDR1 SNHLY and CDR2 FYNNEI come from the germline V gene.